The T cell receptor beta chain described here comes from a study of blood T cells in healthy people across ages. Study-wide findings and caveats: Unsorted PBMC input precluded a conclusive naive versus antigen-experienced comparison. Long-lived donors exceeded aged donors in naive CD4+ cells and diversity.

A sample-barcoded 5' primer and a J-beta primer mix were used in a second PCR of roughly 6 to 11 cycles. TCRdb passed the 5' RACE reads through MiXCR, listing each CDR3 protein once. The sample carries 1 million or so distinct CDR3 sequences, 40% to 50% recorded once. V was clipped by 3 bases and J by 7 bases, with 14 bases between them. In germline, CDR1 is DFQATT, CDR2 SNEGSKA (reference sequence). This CDR3 is built from 13 residues. Comments on this clonotype: Its antigen is undetermined.

Every sample had a minimum of 6.5 million PBMCs isolated. Total RNA, at least 6 micrograms per sample, came from PBMCs. The chain recombines TRBV20-1 with TRBJ2-3; D is ambiguous. Material: blood. This TCR derives from an older woman in good health. The CDR3 DNA is TGCAGTGCTAGCCGGATCACTACTTATACGCAGTATTTT. Amino acid sequence: CSASRITTYTQYF.